The subject of this entry is one T cell receptor beta chain. The antigen remains undetermined. This CDR3 region has 12 residues. CDR1 and CDR2 from the germline V gene are LNHDA and SQIVND (reference sequence). The J segment lost 7 bases and the V segment lost 6 bases, leaving 3 bases of the junction unmatched. The data originate from a study of T cell responses to AZD1222 COVID-19 vaccine. About the study: Recipients boosted at about 4 weeks or about 12 weeks are pooled.

Overall study findings and caveats: Females made up more of the donors, who were largely white British, and clonal diversity may have come out too low. Spike-specific TCR breadth and depth grew following two AZD1222 doses. Among AZD1222 vaccinees, only six or seven were seropositive at baseline.

Method: immunoSEQ multiplex PCR; TCRdb's copy keeps in-frame clones and lacks some. The repertoire holds some 150,000 clones, with roughly 89% as singletons. This receptor was obtained from an adult in good health. The sequencing used peripheral blood, collected on day 0 of AZD1222 vaccination. The V gene is TRBV19, the J gene TRBJ2-1; 7 nucleotides align to TRBD1. Here the CDR3 reads CASSVQGNEQFF. The DNA for the CDR3 is TGTGCCAGTAGCGTACAGGGGAATGAGCAGTTCTTC.